This is a list of T cell receptor beta chains from one sample in a study of Ad26.COV2.S vaccination and SARS-CoV-2 variants. Libraries were prepared by immunoSEQ multiplex PCR; TCRdb keeps only in-frame clonotypes and omits some of them. The repertoire consists of 350,000 to 400,000 clones, with approximately 90% occurring once and the leading ten covering under 3.5%. Sequences were derived from peripheral blood, sampled in a trial of Ad26.COV2.S vaccine versus placebo. The receptor set was obtained from a person between 18 and 65 years old who received the Ad26.COV2.S COVID-19 vaccine or a placebo. Both conserved end residues are part of each CDR3. Fields, in order: D gene, clone size, V gene, J gene, CDR3 DNA, CDR3 protein. The D gene is left open where the match is weak. Size tells how often a clone was seen (once, few, many) or the class of an expanded clone, and some rows leave it out.

.	.	TRBV19	TRBJ2-3	TGTGCCAGTAGTTCCCGAACTAGCACAGATACGCAGTATTTT	CASSSRTSTDTQYF
.	.	TRBV3-1/TRBV3-2	TRBJ2-7	TGTGCCAGCAGCCATAACTACGAGCAGTACTTC	CASSHNYEQYF
.	.	TRBV7-6	TRBJ2-2	TGTGCCAGCAGCTTGGGGATAGACACCGGGGAGCTGTTTTTT	CASSLGIDTGELFF
.	.	TRBV6-2/TRBV6-3	TRBJ2-7	TGTGCCAGCAGTTCTCAGGGTTCCTACGAGCAGTACTTC	CASSSQGSYEQYF
.	.	TRBV6-5	TRBJ1-2	TGTGCCAGCAGGGGAAAGAACTATGGCTACACCTTC	CASRGKNYGYTF
.	.	TRBV3-1/TRBV3-2	TRBJ1-2	TGTGCCAGCAGCCAAGATACAGGAAACTATGGCTACACCTTC	CASSQDTGNYGYTF
.	.	TRBV21-1	TRBJ1-1	TGTGCCAGCAGCAAAGCGGGGACAGGGCCTTTCACTGAAGCTTTCTTT	CASSKAGTGPFTEAFF
TRBD1	.	TRBV3-1/TRBV3-2	TRBJ2-7	TGTGCCAGCAGCATTTATTCCGGGACAGACACCTACGAGCAGTACTTC	CASSIYSGTDTYEQYF
TRBD1	.	TRBV25-1	TRBJ1-2	TGTGCCAGTCTGGACAGGGCGAACTATGGCTACACCTTC	CASLDRANYGYTF
.	.	TRBV20-1	TRBJ2-3	TGCAGTGTGGGGGGAGACTTTACGCAGTATTTT	CSVGGDFTQYF
TRBD1	.	TRBV24-1	TRBJ2-1	TGTGCCACCAGTGACACCCGGACAGGGGGTTACAATGAGCAGTTCTTC	CATSDTRTGGYNEQFF
.	once	TRBV7-6	TRBJ1-1	TGTGCCAGCAGCTCGTCAGGGTACACGAACACTGAAGCTTTCTTT	CASSSSGYTNTEAFF
TRBD2	.	TRBV6-2/TRBV6-3	TRBJ2-7	TGTGCCAGCAGCGCAGCGGGGACGGCAACCTACGAGCAGTACTTC	CASSAAGTATYEQYF
.	.	TRBV25-1	TRBJ1-2	TGTGCCAGCAGTGAGCAGGGCAATGGCTACACCTTC	CASSEQGNGYTF
.	.	TRBV21-1	TRBJ2-5	TGTGCCAGCAGCAAAAGGGTCTCTAGAAAAGAGACCCAGTACTTC	CASSKRVSRKETQYF
.	once	TRBV24-1	TRBJ2-3	TGTGCCACCAGTGTGCCCGGGACATCAGATACGCAGTATTTT	CATSVPGTSDTQYF
.	.	TRBV9	TRBJ1-2	TGTGCCAGCAGCGCCGACAGTAATGTGGGGGGCTACACCTTC	CASSADSNVGGYTF
TRBD1	.	TRBV10-1	TRBJ1-4	TGCGCCAGCAGTGAGACAGGGGGGAATGAAAAACTGTTTTTT	CASSETGGNEKLFF
.	.	TRBV5-4	TRBJ1-2	TGTGCCAGCAGCGAAATAGCTAACTATGGCTACACCTTC	CASSEIANYGYTF
.	once	TRBV29-1	TRBJ1-5	TGCAGCGTAGGGGGTGATCAGCCCCAGCATTTT	CSVGGDQPQHF
TRBD2	.	TRBV6-5	TRBJ2-3	TGTGCCAGCAGTTCCCACCTAGCGGGGGCCCCAGATACGCAGTATTTT	CASSSHLAGAPDTQYF
TRBD1	.	TRBV5-4	TRBJ2-7	TGTGCCAGCAGCCAGACAGGGTTCGAGCAGTACTTC	CASSQTGFEQYF
TRBD1	few	TRBV4-1	TRBJ2-7	TGCGCCAGCAGCCTTAGGACAGGGGCGTCCGAGCAGTACTTC	CASSLRTGASEQYF
TRBD1	.	TRBV5-4	TRBJ2-5	TGTGCCAGCAGCCAACCGGGACAGGGGATAGAGACCCAGTACTTC	CASSQPGQGIETQYF
.	.	TRBV5-5	TRBJ1-5	TGTGCCAGCAGCTTGGGGGTCAATCAGCCCCAGCATTTT	CASSLGVNQPQHF
TRBD1	.	TRBV6-5	TRBJ2-7	TGTGCCAGCAGTTACCCTACAGGGGGCGGTTACGAGCAGTACTTC	CASSYPTGGGYEQYF
TRBD1	.	TRBV6-5	TRBJ2-2	TGTGCCAGCAATATAAACAGGGGTGGTAGCGGGGAGCTGTTTTTT	CASNINRGGSGELFF
.	.	TRBV25-1	TRBJ1-3	TGTGCCAGCAGCGCGGGGGTAGGCTCTGGAAACACCATATATTTT	CASSAGVGSGNTIYF
.	.	TRBV12-3/TRBV12-4	TRBJ2-1	TGTGCCAGCAGTTTAGTTATGTTGCATGAGCAGTTCTTC	CASSLVMLHEQFF
TRBD1	.	TRBV3-1/TRBV3-2	TRBJ1-1	TGTGCCAGCAGCCAAGATGGTACAGGGGTTGAAGCTTTCTTT	CASSQDGTGVEAFF
TRBD1	.	TRBV7-2	TRBJ2-7	TGTGCCAGCAGCGGACAGGCCGCCTACGAGCAGTACTTC	CASSGQAAYEQYF
.	.	TRBV4-3	TRBJ2-1	TGCGCCAGCAGCCAAGATGTAGGCCTAGGGGGGCCCCCGAGCTCCTACAATGAGCAGTTCTTC	CASSQDVGLGGPPSSYNEQFF
TRBD1	.	TRBV6-5	TRBJ2-1	TGTGCCAGCAGTCAGGGGGCTAGTGAGCAGTTCTTC	CASSQGASEQFF
TRBD1	.	TRBV19	TRBJ2-3	TGTGCCAGTAGTACGGGACAGAGGTTACCAGATACGCAGTATTTT	CASSTGQRLPDTQYF
.	.	TRBV10-1	TRBJ2-3	TGCGCCAGCAGTGACAGAGTCACAGATACGCAGTATTTT	CASSDRVTDTQYF
.	.	TRBV2	TRBJ2-3	TGTGCCAGCAAGGTTGTGGGACCCACAGATACGCAGTATTTT	CASKVVGPTDTQYF
.	.	TRBV7-9	TRBJ2-7	TGTGCCAGCAGCTTAACAGTCGGCGAGCAGTACTTC	CASSLTVGEQYF
TRBD1	.	TRBV30	TRBJ2-1	TGTGCCTGGAGTCTAGGACCGTGGGACAGAGCCTACAATGAGCAGTTCTTC	CAWSLGPWDRAYNEQFF
.	.	TRBV5-5	TRBJ2-1	TGTGCCAGCAGCCTGTACAATGAGCAGTTCTTC	CASSLYNEQFF
.	once	TRBV5-4	TRBJ2-6	TGTGCCAGCAGCTTACTAACGGGGGCCAACGTCCTGACTTTC	CASSLLTGANVLTF
.	.	TRBV4-3	TRBJ1-2	TGCGCCAGCAGCCCTACTACAGGGAATGGCTACACCTTC	CASSPTTGNGYTF
TRBD1	.	TRBV4-3	TRBJ2-1	TGCGCCAGCAGCCAGGAAGGCAGGGGGAGTAATGAGCAGTTCTTC	CASSQEGRGSNEQFF
TRBD1	.	TRBV2	TRBJ1-5	TGTGCCAGCAGTCGACAAGGACAGGGAATTAACAATCAGCCCCAGCATTTT	CASSRQGQGINNQPQHF
.	.	TRBV7-2	TRBJ2-3	TGTGCCAGCAGCCAGGCTGGAGATACGCAGTATTTT	CASSQAGDTQYF
.	once	TRBV2	TRBJ2-1	TGTGCCAGCAGTAATTACAATGAGCAGTTCTTC	CASSNYNEQFF
TRBD1	.	TRBV5-1	TRBJ1-2	TGCGCCAGCAGCCTCCGTGGACAGGGATCATATGGCTACACCTTC	CASSLRGQGSYGYTF
.	.	TRBV27	TRBJ1-6	TGTGCCAGCAGGTTAGCAGGGCTGTATTCACCCCTCCACTTT	CASRLAGLYSPLHF
.	.	TRBV5-1	TRBJ2-7	TGCGCCAGCAGCCCGGGGACCTCCGGCCCCTACGAGCAGTACTTC	CASSPGTSGPYEQYF
.	.	TRBV11-3	TRBJ2-7	TGTGCCAGCAGCTTAGAGGCTGGATACGAGCAGTACTTC	CASSLEAGYEQYF
TRBD2	.	TRBV14	TRBJ2-1	TGTGCCAGCAGCCAATATCGGGGGGTAGATGAGCAGTTCTTC	CASSQYRGVDEQFF
TRBD1	once	TRBV2	TRBJ1-1	TGTGCCAGCAGTAGCCAGGGGGCTGAAGCTTTCTTT	CASSSQGAEAFF
.	.	TRBV7-2	TRBJ1-2	TGTGCCAGCAGCTTAGGGCGGGTGTATGGCTACACCTTC	CASSLGRVYGYTF
TRBD2	.	TRBV10-3	TRBJ2-5	TGTGCCATCCGACTAGCGGGGGGTCCCCAGTACTTC	CAIRLAGGPQYF
.	.	TRBV20-1	TRBJ2-7	TGCAGTGCTAAATTAGGGGACGAGCAGTACTTC	CSAKLGDEQYF
.	.	TRBV6-5	TRBJ1-3	TGTGCCAGCAGTTACAAGGGCTCATTCTCTGGAAACACCATATATTTT	CASSYKGSFSGNTIYF
TRBD1	.	TRBV3-1/TRBV3-2	TRBJ2-5	TGTGCCAGCGCAGGGGGCCTCCAAGAGACCCAGTACTTC	CASAGGLQETQYF
.	.	TRBV6-5	TRBJ1-6	TGTGCCAGCACCCTCCGGGACTTTCATAATTCACCCCTCCACTTT	CASTLRDFHNSPLHF
.	.	TRBV10-2	TRBJ2-4	TGCGCCAGCAGTGGGTATTCGCAAGTTGCCAAAAACATTCAGTACTTC	CASSGYSQVAKNIQYF
.	.	TRBV7-9	TRBJ1-1	TGTGCCAGCAGCTTCCCAGGGGAGGGCACTGAAGCTTTCTTT	CASSFPGEGTEAFF